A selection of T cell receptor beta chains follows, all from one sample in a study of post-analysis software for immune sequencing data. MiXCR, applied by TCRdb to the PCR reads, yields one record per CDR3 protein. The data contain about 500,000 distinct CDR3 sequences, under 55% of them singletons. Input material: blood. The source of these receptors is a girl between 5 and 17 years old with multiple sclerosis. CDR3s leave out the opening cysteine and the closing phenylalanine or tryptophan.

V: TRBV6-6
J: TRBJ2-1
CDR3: ASSYSGLASYNEQF

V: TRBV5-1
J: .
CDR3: ASSLGASATYEQY

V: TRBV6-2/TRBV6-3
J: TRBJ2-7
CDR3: ASSYHISSYEQY

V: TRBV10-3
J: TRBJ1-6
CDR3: AISLDRGDSTLH

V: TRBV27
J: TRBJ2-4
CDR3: ASTSAGAKNIQY

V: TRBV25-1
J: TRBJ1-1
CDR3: ASTSLGGTEAF

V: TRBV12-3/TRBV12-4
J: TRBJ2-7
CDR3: ASTKSGPLEQY

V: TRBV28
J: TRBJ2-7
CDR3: ASSLTEDGPRVDEQY

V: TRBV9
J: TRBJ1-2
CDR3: ASSLTHANYGYT

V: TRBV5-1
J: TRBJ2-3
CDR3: ASSLRRAWDTQY

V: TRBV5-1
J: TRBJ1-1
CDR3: ASSSKPTGANTEAF

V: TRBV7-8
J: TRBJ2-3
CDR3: ASSLPGGMADTQY

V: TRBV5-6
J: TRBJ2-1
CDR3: ASSHTLTGPNEQF

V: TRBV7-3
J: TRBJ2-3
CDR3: ASSPTGVEPSSTDTQY

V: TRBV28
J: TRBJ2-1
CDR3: ASRLGTVNNEQF

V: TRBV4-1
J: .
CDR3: ASSPTTGSYEQY

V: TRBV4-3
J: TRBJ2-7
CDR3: ASSQDSAWVYEQY

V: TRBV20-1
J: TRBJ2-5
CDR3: SASLAEGETQY

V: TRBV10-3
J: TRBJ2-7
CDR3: AISTGPEQY

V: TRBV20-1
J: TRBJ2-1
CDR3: SASRETAGWSYNEQF

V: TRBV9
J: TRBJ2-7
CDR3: ASSVEVSGTYEQY

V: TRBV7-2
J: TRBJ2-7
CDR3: ASSLAGGPQY

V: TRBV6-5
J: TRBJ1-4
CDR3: ASRMDRRPNEKLF

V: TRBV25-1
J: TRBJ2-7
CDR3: ASSELGDSHEQY

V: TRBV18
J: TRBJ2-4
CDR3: ASSPPAGGGKNIQY

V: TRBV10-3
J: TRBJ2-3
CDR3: ARSRERTDTQY

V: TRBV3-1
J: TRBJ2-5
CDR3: ASGMYDSGETQY

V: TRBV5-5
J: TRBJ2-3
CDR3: ASSLPGTSGGSTDTQY

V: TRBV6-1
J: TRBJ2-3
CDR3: ASNVGVTSTDTQY

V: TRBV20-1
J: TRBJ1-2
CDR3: SARDGRDGERGYT

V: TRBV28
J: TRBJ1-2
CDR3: ASTTQGAGYT

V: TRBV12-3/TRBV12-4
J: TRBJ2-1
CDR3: ASKPRTSGSVHNEQF

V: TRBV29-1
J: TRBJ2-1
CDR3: SVVRGRRQGGRNGQF

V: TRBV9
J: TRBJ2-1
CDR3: ASSVDRRSGSYNEQF

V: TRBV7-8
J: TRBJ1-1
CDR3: ATRPRVGTEAF

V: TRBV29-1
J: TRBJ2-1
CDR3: SGEGVGSRDPAAYNEQF

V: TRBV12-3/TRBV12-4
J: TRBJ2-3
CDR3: ASSLIRPALGTQY

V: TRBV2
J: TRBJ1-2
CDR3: ASPSPTGRHGYT

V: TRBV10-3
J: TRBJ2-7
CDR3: AISRGQGTYEQY

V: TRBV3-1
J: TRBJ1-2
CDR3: ASSQEGGTQGYT

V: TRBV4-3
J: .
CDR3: ASSQGVLTSGEQY

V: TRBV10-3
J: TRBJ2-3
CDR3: AIHPSLTDTQY

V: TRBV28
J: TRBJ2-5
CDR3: ASSPFLEEQY

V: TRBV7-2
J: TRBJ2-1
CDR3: ASSLETALSYNEQF

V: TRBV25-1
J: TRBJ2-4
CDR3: ASSDQGRDIQY

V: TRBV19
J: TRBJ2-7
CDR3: ASSMAGFGGYEQY

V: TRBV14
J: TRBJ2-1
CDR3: ASSPGLAAWGEQF

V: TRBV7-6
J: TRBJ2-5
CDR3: ASSPSWSGAQETQY

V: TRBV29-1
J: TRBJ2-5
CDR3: SVRWGVGETQY

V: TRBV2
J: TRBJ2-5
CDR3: ASREAPGEEQY

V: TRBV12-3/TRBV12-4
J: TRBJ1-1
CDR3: ASSSTPGQEAF

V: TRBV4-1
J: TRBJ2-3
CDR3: ASSQRTGLNTDTQY

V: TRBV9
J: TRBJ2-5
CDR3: ASSVDRTSGRQETQY